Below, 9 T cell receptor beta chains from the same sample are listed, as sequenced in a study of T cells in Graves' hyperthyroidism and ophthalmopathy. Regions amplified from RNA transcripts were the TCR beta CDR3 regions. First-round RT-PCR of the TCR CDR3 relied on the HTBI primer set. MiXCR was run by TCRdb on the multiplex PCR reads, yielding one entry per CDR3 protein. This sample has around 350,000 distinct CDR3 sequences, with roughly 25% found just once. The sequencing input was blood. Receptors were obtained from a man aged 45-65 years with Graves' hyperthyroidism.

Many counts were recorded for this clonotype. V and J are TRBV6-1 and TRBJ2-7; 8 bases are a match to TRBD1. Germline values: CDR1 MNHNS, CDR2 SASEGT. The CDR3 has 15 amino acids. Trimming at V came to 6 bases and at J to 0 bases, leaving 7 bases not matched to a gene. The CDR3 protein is CASRSGTGNSYEQYF. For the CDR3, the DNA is TGTGCCAGCAGATCCGGGACAGGAAACTCCTACGAGCAGTACTTC.

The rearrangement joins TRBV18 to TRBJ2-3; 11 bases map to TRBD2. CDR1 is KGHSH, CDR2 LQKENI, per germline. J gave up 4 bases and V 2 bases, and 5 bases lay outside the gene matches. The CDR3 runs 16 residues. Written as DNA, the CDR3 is TGTGCCAGCTCACCATTAGGACTAGCGGGTTCAGATACGCAGTATTTT. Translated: CASSPLGLAGSDTQYF.

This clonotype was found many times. The CDR3 reads CASRFAREFVLGTDTQYF. The CDR3 DNA reads TGTGCCAGCCGCTTTGCGCGGGAGTTCGTCCTGGGCACAGATACGCAGTATTTT. The chain recombines TRBV2 with TRBJ2-3; TRBD2 matches 7 bases. This CDR3 is built from 18 residues. With V trimmed by 8 bases and J by 1 base, 18 bases remained unmatched. The germline CDR1 and CDR2 sequences are SNHLY and FYNNEI.

CDR3 in DNA: TGTGCCAGCAGGCCGGGACTAGCGGGAGTTGACGAGACCCAGTACTTC. Translated: CASRPGLAGVDETQYF. The V gene is TRBV6-1, the J gene TRBJ2-5; 14 bases map to TRBD2. There are 16 residues in the CDR3. V was pared by 6 bases and J by 5 bases, with 8 bases of the junction left unmatched. CDR1 is MNHNS and CDR2 is SASEGT in the germline V gene.

CDR3: CASSQRDPTEAFF. The DNA of the CDR3 is TGTGCCAGCAGCCAACGCGATCCTACTGAAGCTTTCTTT. V and J are TRBV3-1 and TRBJ1-1, with D unresolved. The CDR3 contains 13 residues. The V gene lost 2 bases and the J gene lost 5 bases, with 9 bases spanning the gap. Germline CDR1 and CDR2: LGHDT and YNNKEL (reference sequence).

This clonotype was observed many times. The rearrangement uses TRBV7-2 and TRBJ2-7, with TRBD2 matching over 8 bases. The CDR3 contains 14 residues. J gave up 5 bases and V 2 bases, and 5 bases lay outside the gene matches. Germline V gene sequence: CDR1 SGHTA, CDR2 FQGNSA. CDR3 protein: CASSLPGGPHEQYF. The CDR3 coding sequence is TGTGCCAGCAGCTTACCGGGAGGGCCGCACGAGCAGTACTTC. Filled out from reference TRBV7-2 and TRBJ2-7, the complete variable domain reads GAGVSQSPSNKVTEKGKDVELRCDPISGHTALYWYRQSLGQGLEFLIYFQGNSAPDKSGLPSDRFSAERTGGSVSTLTIQRTQQEDSAVYLCASSLPGGPHEQYFGPGTRLTVT.

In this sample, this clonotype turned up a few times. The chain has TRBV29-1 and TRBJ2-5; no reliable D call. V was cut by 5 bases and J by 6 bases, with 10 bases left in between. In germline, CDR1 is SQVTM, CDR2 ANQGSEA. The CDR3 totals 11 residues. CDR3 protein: CSVQPQKTQYF. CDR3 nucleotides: TGCAGCGTTCAGCCTCAAAAGACCCAGTACTTC.

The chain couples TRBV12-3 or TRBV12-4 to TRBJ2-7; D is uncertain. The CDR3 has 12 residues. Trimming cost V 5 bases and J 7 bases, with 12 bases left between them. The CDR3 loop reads CASSPFAWEQYF. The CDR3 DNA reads TGTGCCAGCAGTCCCTTTGCTTGGGAGCAGTACTTC.

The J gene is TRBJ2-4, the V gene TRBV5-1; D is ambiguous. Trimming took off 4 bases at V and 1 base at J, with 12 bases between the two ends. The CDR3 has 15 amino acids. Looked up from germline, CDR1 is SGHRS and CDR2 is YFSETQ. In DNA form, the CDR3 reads TGCGCCAGCAGCGCCGACACATCGGCCAAAAACATTCAGTACTTC. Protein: CASSADTSAKNIQYF.